Below, 24 T cell receptor beta chains from the same sample are listed, as sequenced in a study of shared clonotypes between healthy human individuals. The naive CD8 population came from CD45RO-negative cells selected for CCR7, without terminally differentiated effector memory CD45RA+ cells. Some clones are missing from TCRdb's copy, which holds only in-frame ones; the method was immunoSEQ multiplex PCR. This sample carries approximately 840,000 clones, roughly 96% of them seen once, and the ten largest clones take under 0.25%. The source material was naive CD8+ T cells sorted from blood. The receptors shown here come from a young man in good health.

The chain couples TRBV7-2 to TRBJ1-1, with D possibly being TRBD1 (6 bases). The V end lost 1 base, the J end lost 4 bases, and 16 bases lay between the germline ends. Germline V gene sequence: CDR1 SGHTA, CDR2 FQGNSA. The CDR3 totals 16 residues. CDR3 sequence: CASSLGGDTPVTEAFF. The CDR3 nucleotides are TGTGCCAGCAGCTTAGGTGGGGACACACCGGTCACTGAAGCTTTCTTT. The variable domain in full, completed from reference TRBV7-2 and TRBJ1-1, reads GAGVSQSPSNKVTEKGKDVELRCDPISGHTALYWYRQSLGQGLEFLIYFQGNSAPDKSGLPSDRFSAERTGGSVSTLTIQRTQQEDSAVYLCASSLGGDTPVTEAFFGQGTRLTVV.

The genes are TRBV4-3 and TRBJ1-1; perhaps TRBD1 as D (5 bases). CDR1 and CDR2 (germline): LGHNA, YSLEER. Trimming stripped 1 base from V and 2 bases from J, with 11 bases between. The CDR3 covers 15 residues. DNA of the CDR3: TGCGCCAGCAGCCAAGTGGGGACGGTAAACACTGAAGCTTTCTTT. As protein: CASSQVGTVNTEAFF.

The chain combines TRBV7-6 with TRBJ1-1; D is unresolved. The CDR3 is 15 amino acids. Germline CDR1 reads SGHVS; CDR2 reads FNYEAQ. Trimming shortened V by 4 bases and J by 0 bases, and 12 bases separated the two germline ends. CDR3: CASSSPDGLNTEAFF. The DNA for the CDR3 is TGTGCCAGCAGCTCCCCGGACGGATTGAACACTGAAGCTTTCTTT.

This chain links TRBV11-3 with TRBJ1-3; no reliable D call. Germline-derived CDR1 and CDR2 are SGHNT and YENEEA. V lost 5 bases to trimming and J lost 4 bases, with 6 bases between them. This CDR3 has 12 residues. CDR3 nucleotide sequence: TGTGCCAGCAGCCCGGTGGGAAACACCATATATTTT. It specifies CASSPVGNTIYF.

This chain connects TRBV4-3 to TRBJ2-1; possibly TRBD1 for D (6 bases). V shed 4 bases and J shed 4 bases, with 8 bases lying between them. CDR3 length: 13 amino acids. Germline values: CDR1 LGHNA, CDR2 YSLEER. This chain's CDR3 is CASSLGQYNEQFF. For the CDR3, the DNA is TGCGCCAGCAGCCTGGGACAATACAATGAGCAGTTCTTC.

V usage is TRBV14 and J usage is TRBJ2-7, with a tentative D call TRBD1 (6 bases). The germline CDR1 and CDR2 sequences are SGHDN and FVKESK. This CDR3 comprises 15 residues. V was shortened by 4 bases and J by 0 bases, with 13 bases between the two germline ends. CDR3 amino acids: CASSPDRIHSYEQYF. The CDR3 DNA reads as TGTGCCAGCAGCCCGGACAGAATACACTCCTACGAGCAGTACTTC.

The chain carries TRBV9 and TRBJ2-7; D unclear. The CDR3 consists of 14 residues. Germline lookup yields CDR1 SGDLS and CDR2 YYNGEE. Trimming took off 2 bases at V and 4 bases at J, with 13 bases between the two ends. This CDR3 is CASSVQATTYEQYF. The CDR3 nucleotides read TGTGCCAGCAGCGTCCAGGCCACGACTTACGAGCAGTACTTC.

This sequence joins TRBV7-9 and TRBJ2-3, with D maybe TRBD1 (6 bases). The germline gives CDR1 SEHNR, CDR2 FQNEAQ (reference sequence). The germline V and J ends were trimmed by 4 bases and 0 bases, with 11 bases remaining between them. This CDR3 has 15 amino acids. CDR3 DNA sequence: TGTGCCAGCAGCTCCGGGACATTAAGCACAGATACGCAGTATTTT. Translated: CASSSGTLSTDTQYF.

The chain couples TRBV27 to TRBJ2-7; 7 positions agree with TRBD1. This CDR3 is built from 14 residues. Germline V gene sequence: CDR1 MNHEY, CDR2 SMNVEV (reference sequence). The junction had 8 bases not matched to a gene; V was cut back by 4 bases and J by 5 bases. The CDR3 sequence: CASSYIRTGDEQYF. The DNA for the CDR3 is TGTGCCAGCAGTTACATACGGACAGGAGACGAGCAGTACTTC.

As for this clone: Other DNA variants within this sample encode the same CDR3. The chain carries TRBV5-5 and TRBJ2-7; no firm D call. The CDR3 loop spans 14 amino acids. Trimming took 0 bases from V and 3 from J, leaving 10 bases between them. Germline V CDR1 and CDR2: SGHKS, YYEKEE (reference sequence). The CDR3 DNA reads TGTGCCAGCAGCTTGGAAGGCTCCGGCTACGAGCAGTACTTC. Translated: CASSLEGSGYEQYF.

CDR3 sequence (DNA): TGTGCCAGCAGCTTGTCACCCGGGGGAGAGACCCAGTACTTC. It is translated as CASSLSPGGETQYF. The chain recombines TRBV5-4 with TRBJ2-5, with a tentative D call TRBD2 (6 bases). The CDR3 runs to 14 residues. The germline CDR1 and CDR2 sequences are SGHNT and YYREEE (reference sequence). V was shortened by 1 base and J by 4 bases, with 11 bases between the two germline ends. The whole variable domain, filled in from reference TRBV5-4 and TRBJ2-5, reads ETGVTQSPTHLIKTRGQQVTLRCSSQSGHNTVSWYQQALGQGPQFIFQYYREEENGRGNFPPRFSGLQFPNYSSELNVNALELDDSALYLCASSLSPGGETQYFGPGTRLLVL.

The chain combines TRBV19 with TRBJ1-1; a possible D gene is TRBD1 (5 bases). Germline V CDR1 and CDR2: LNHDA, SQIVND (reference sequence). V lost 3 bases and J 1 base, leaving 12 bases between the germline ends. CDR3 length: 15 amino acids. The CDR3 spells CASSIWGQANTEAFF. As DNA, the CDR3 is TGTGCCAGTAGTATTTGGGGCCAGGCGAACACTGAAGCTTTCTTT.

The chain uses TRBV28 and TRBJ2-7, with 7 positions matching TRBD2. V dropped 4 bases and J dropped 3; count of bases not matched to a gene: 12. The CDR3 has 16 amino acids. Per germline, CDR1 MDHEN and CDR2 SYDVKM. The CDR3 sequence is CASSSEWDYINYEQYF. The CDR3 DNA follows: TGTGCCAGCAGTTCCGAGTGGGACTATATAAACTACGAGCAGTACTTC.

The J gene is TRBJ2-1, the V gene TRBV15; D possibly corresponds to TRBD2 (6 bases). CDR1 and CDR2 (germline): LNHNV, YYDKDF (reference sequence). The CDR3 spans 18 residues. The V gene lost 2 bases and the J gene lost 2 bases, with 19 bases spanning the gap. The CDR3 bases are TGTGCCACCAGCAGACCCCCGGGAGAGGGAGAGACCTACAATGAGCAGTTCTTC. As protein: CATSRPPGEGETYNEQFF.

The V and J genes are TRBV28 and TRBJ1-5; 9 bases agree with TRBD1. This CDR3 has 19 residues. CDR1 is MDHEN and CDR2 is SYDVKM in the germline V gene. J lost 5 bases, V lost 6 bases, and 20 bases had no gene match. The chain's CDR3 is CASRLTRFDRGNQDQPQHF. The CDR3 bases are TGTGCCAGCAGGCTTACTCGCTTCGACAGGGGGAACCAAGATCAGCCCCAGCATTTT.

The J gene is TRBJ2-7, the V gene TRBV4-2; 7 nucleotides agree with TRBD2. The V gene end was trimmed by 4 bases and the J gene end by 0 bases; junction bases not matched to a gene: 6. Germline V gene sequence: CDR1 LGHNA, CDR2 YNFKEQ. CDR3 size: 15 residues. DNA for the CDR3: TGTGCCAGCAGCCCCCACCGGGACTACTCCTACGAGCAGTACTTC. Translating it yields CASSPHRDYSYEQYF.

This clone has a single count. The rearrangement joins TRBV2 to TRBJ2-3; D not resolved. The CDR3 spans 11 residues. Germline-derived CDR1 and CDR2 are SNHLY and FYNNEI. V gave up 4 bases and J gave up 4 bases, with 3 bases separating them. CDR3 in DNA: TGTGCCAGCAGTGGGGCAGATACGCAGTATTTT. Amino acids: CASSGADTQYF.

The chain couples TRBV7-9 to TRBJ1-2, with no clear D. CDR1 and CDR2 (germline): SEHNR, FQNEAQ (reference sequence). The germline V and J ends were trimmed by 4 bases and 6 bases, with 18 bases remaining between them. The CDR3 consists of 15 residues. Here the CDR3 reads CASSYEPLNGNGYTF. The CDR3 bases are TGTGCCAGCAGCTACGAGCCACTCAACGGTAATGGCTACACCTTC. The entire variable domain, with the rest obtained from reference TRBV7-9 and TRBJ1-2, is as follows: DTGVSQNPRHKITKRGQNVTFRCDPISEHNRLYWYRQTLGQGPEFLTYFQNEAQLEKSRLLSDRFSAERPKGSFSTLEIQRTEQGDSAMYLCASSYEPLNGNGYTFGSGTRLTVV.

V gene TRBV5-1 combines with J gene TRBJ2-7; D assignment may be TRBD1 or TRBD2 (5 bases each). From germline, CDR1 is SGHRS and CDR2 YFSETQ. CDR3 length: 16 residues. V dropped 4 bases and J dropped 8 bases, with 25 bases sitting between them. CDR3 nucleotide sequence: TGCGCCAGCAGCCCAACAGGACTGACAGTCTACGACCAGCAGTACTTC. Translated: CASSPTGLTVYDQQYF.

Remarks on this clone: This sample also contains other DNA sequences that code for the same CDR3. The chain combines TRBV12-5 with TRBJ2-1, with D uncertain. The germline CDR1 and CDR2 sequences are LGHNT and FRNRAP. V was pared by 2 bases and J by 4 bases, with 3 bases between. There are 12 residues in the CDR3. The CDR3 loop reads CASGLTYNEQFF. In DNA form, the CDR3 reads TGTGCTAGTGGTTTGACGTACAATGAGCAGTTCTTC.

V is TRBV4-1 and J is TRBJ2-1; D might be TRBD2 (5 bases). V lost 1 base, J lost 7 bases, and 26 bases lay in between. The germline CDR1 and CDR2 sequences are MGHRA and YSYEKL. This CDR3 is 19 amino acids long. The CDR3 DNA reads TGCGCCAGCAGCCAAGGCTTCCTCCTTAGCCCGGGAAGGGAGAATGAGCAGTTCTTC. It codes for CASSQGFLLSPGRENEQFF.

The rearrangement joins TRBV30 to TRBJ1-5; possibly TRBD1 for D (5 bases). Germline CDR1 GTSNPN, CDR2 SVGIG (reference sequence). CDR3 size: 14 residues. The germline V and J ends were trimmed by 3 bases and 4 bases, with 13 bases remaining between them. CDR3 region: CAWSLGRGNQPQHF. The CDR3 region has the DNA TGTGCCTGGAGCCTAGGGCGGGGGAATCAGCCCCAGCATTTT.

This clone came up once. The V call is TRBV7-9, the J call TRBJ1-2; 8 positions match TRBD1. Per germline, CDR1 SEHNR and CDR2 FQNEAQ (reference sequence). The CDR3 is 13 residues long. With 5 bases clipped from V and 9 bases from J, the junction kept 8 bases outside the gene matches. Here the CDR3 reads CASSPAGGLSYTF. For the CDR3, the DNA is TGTGCCAGCAGCCCGGCAGGGGGCTTAAGCTACACCTTC.

The chain recombines TRBV5-1 with TRBJ1-2; 7 positions agree with TRBD1. Germline assignment: CDR1 SGHRS and CDR2 YFSETQ. J gave up 6 bases and V 4 bases, and 9 bases lay outside the gene matches. This CDR3 is built from 14 residues. CDR3 DNA: TGCGCCAGCAGCCAGACAGGGCTGACTGATGGCTACACCTTC. Translating gives CASSQTGLTDGYTF.